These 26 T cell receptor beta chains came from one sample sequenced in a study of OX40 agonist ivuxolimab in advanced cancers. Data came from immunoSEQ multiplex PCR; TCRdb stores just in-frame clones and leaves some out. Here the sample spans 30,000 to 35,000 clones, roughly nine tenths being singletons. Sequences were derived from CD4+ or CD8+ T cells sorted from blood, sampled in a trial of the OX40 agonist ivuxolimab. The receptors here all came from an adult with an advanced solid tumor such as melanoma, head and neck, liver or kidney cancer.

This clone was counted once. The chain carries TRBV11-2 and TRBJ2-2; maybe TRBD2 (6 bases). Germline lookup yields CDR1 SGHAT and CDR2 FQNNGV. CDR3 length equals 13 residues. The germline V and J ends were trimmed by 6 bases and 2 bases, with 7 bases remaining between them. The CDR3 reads CASRAGNTGELFF. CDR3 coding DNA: TGTGCCAGCAGGGCGGGAAACACCGGGGAGCTGTTTTTT.

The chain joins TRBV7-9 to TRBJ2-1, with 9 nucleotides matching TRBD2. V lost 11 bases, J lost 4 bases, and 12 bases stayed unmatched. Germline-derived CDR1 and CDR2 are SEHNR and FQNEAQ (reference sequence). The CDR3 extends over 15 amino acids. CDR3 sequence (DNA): TGTGCCCAGGGGCTTAGCGGGGGTTCGTACAATGAGCAGTTCTTC. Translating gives CAQGLSGGSYNEQFF. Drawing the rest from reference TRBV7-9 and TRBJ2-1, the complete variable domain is DTGVSQNPRHKITKRGQNVTFRCDPISEHNRLYWYRQTLGQGPEFLTYFQNEAQLEKSRLLSDRFSAERPKGSFSTLEIQRTEQGDSAMYLCAQGLSGGSYNEQFFGPGTRLTVL.

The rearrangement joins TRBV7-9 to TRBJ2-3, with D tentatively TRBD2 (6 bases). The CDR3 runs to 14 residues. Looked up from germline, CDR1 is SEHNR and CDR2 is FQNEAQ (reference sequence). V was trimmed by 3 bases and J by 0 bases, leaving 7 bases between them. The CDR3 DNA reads TGTGCCAGCAGCTTCGGACTAAGCACAGATACGCAGTATTTT. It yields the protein CASSFGLSTDTQYF.

The DNA for the CDR3 is TGTGCCAGCAGCTTGGGCGGCACCGGGGAGCTGTTTTTT. Protein: CASSLGGTGELFF. The chain uses TRBV5-6 and TRBJ2-2; D is undetermined. CDR3 length equals 13 residues. Germline CDR1 is SGHDT and CDR2 is YYEEEE. The ends were cut back, 0 bases at V and 4 bases at J, with 4 bases in the middle.

This CDR3 is CASNTDRGREEAFF. The CDR3 nucleotides read TGTGCCAGCAACACGGACAGGGGTCGTGAGGAAGCTTTCTTT. The chain employs TRBV7-2 and TRBJ1-1, with TRBD1 matching 9 bases. The V gene's germline CDR1 is SGHTA and CDR2 FQGNSA. V dropped 7 bases and J dropped 8; count of bases not matched to a gene: 11. The CDR3 totals 14 residues.

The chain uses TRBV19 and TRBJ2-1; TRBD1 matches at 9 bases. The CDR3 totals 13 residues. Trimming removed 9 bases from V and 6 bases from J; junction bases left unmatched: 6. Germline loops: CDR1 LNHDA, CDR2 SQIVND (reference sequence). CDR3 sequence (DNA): TGTGCCAGCCGACCGGGACAGGGCAATGAGCAGTTCTTC. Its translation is CASRPGQGNEQFF.

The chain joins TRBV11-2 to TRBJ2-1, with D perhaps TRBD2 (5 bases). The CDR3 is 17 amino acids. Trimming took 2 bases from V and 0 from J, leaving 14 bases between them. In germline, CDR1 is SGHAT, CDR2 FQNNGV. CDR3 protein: CASSLLEGPSSYNEQFF. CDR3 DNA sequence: TGTGCCAGCAGCTTATTAGAGGGCCCCAGCTCCTACAATGAGCAGTTCTTC.

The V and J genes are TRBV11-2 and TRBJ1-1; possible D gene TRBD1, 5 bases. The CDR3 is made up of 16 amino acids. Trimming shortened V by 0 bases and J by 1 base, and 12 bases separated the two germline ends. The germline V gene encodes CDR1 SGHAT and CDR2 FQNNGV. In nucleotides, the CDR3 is TGTGCCAGCAGCTTAGAAGTCTGGACAAAGAACACTGAAGCTTTCTTT. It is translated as CASSLEVWTKNTEAFF.

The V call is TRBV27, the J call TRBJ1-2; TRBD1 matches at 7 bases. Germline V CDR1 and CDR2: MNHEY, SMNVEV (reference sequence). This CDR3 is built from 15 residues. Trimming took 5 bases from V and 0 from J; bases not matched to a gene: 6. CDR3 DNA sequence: TGTGCCAGCAGTCCAACAGGGGAATCTAACTATGGCTACACCTTC. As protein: CASSPTGESNYGYTF.

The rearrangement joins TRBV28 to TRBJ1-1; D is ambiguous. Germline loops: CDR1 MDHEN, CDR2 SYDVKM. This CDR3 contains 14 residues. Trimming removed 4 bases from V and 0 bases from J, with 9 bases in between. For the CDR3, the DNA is TGTGCCAGCAGTTCCCCACGGGTGAACACTGAAGCTTTCTTT. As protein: CASSSPRVNTEAFF.

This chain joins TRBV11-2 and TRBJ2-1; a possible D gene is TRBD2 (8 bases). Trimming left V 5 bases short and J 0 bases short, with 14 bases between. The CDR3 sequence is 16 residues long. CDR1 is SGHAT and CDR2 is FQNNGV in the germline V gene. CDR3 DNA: TGTGCCAGCAGCAGGGGGCGGGAGGACTCCTACAATGAGCAGTTCTTC. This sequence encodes CASSRGREDSYNEQFF. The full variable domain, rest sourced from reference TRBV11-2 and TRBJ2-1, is EAGVAQSPRYKIIEKRQSVAFWCNPISGHATLYWYQQILGQGPKLLIQFQNNGVVDDSQLPKDRFSAERLKGVDSTLKIQPAKLEDSAVYLCASSRGREDSYNEQFFGPGTRLTVL.

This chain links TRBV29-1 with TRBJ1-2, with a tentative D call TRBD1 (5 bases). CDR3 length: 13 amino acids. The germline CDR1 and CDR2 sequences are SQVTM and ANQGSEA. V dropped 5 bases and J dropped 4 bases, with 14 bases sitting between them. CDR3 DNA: TGCAGCGTTCCGGGACCGCTGGCCTATGGCTACACCTTC. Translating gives CSVPGPLAYGYTF.

CDR3 in amino acids: CARSPRGVGNSPLHF. CDR3 coding DNA: TGTGCCAGAAGCCCGAGGGGGGTAGGGAATTCACCCCTCCACTTT. The chain joins TRBV5-3 to TRBJ1-6; the D gene is possibly TRBD1 (6 bases). TRBV5-3 is recorded as an ORF, its role being uncertain. The length of the CDR3 is 15 residues. Between the trimmed V and J ends, which lost 4 bases and 7 bases, there was a span of 15 bases.

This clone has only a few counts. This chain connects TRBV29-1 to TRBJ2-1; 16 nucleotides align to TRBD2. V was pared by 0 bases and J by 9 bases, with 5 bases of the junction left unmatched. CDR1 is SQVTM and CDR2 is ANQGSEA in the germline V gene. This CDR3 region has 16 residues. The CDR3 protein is CSVEDQGTSGRVEQFF. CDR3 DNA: TGCAGCGTTGAAGATCAAGGGACTAGCGGGAGGGTTGAGCAGTTCTTC.

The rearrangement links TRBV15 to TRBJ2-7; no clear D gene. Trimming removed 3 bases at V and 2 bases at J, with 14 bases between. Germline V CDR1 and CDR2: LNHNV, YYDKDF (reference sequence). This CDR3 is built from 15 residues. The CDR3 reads CATSSPSTSPYEQYF. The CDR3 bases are TGTGCCACCAGCAGCCCCTCCACCTCCCCCTACGAGCAGTACTTC.

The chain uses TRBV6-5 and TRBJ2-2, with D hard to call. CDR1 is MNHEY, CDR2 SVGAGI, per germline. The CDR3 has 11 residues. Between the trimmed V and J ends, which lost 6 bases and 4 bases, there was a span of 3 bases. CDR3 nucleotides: TGTGCCAGCAGGGGCACCGGGGAGCTGTTTTTT. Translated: CASRGTGELFF.

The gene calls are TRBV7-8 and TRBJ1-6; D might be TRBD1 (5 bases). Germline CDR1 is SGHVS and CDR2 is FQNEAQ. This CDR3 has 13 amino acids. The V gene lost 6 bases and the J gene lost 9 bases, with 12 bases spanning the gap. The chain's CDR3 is CASSPTGASPLHF. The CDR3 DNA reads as TGTGCCAGCAGTCCTACTGGGGCTTCACCCCTCCACTTT.

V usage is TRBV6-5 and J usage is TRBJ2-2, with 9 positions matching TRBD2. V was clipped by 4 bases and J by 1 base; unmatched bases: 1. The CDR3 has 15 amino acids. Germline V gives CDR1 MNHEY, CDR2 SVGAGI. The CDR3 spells CASSFSGGNTGELFF. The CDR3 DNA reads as TGTGCCAGCAGTTTTAGCGGGGGGAACACCGGGGAGCTGTTTTTT.

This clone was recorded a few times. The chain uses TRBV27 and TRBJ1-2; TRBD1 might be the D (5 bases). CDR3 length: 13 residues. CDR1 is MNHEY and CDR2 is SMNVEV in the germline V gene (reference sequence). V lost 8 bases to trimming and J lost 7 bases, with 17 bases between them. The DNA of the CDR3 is TGTGCCAGCTCCATGTGGGGCGGTGGTGGCTACACCTTC. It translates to CASSMWGGGGYTF.

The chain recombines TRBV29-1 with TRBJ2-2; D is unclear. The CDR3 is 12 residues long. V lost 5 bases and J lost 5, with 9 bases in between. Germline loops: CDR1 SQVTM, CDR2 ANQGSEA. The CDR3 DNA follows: TGCAGCGTTTTACTGGGTACCGGGGAGCTGTTTTTT. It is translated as CSVLLGTGELFF.

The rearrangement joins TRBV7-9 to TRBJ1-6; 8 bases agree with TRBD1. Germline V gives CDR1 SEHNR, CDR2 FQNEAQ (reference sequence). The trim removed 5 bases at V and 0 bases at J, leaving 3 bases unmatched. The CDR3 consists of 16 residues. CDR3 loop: CASSTGGSSYNSPLHF. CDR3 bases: TGTGCCAGCAGCACAGGGGGGAGCTCCTATAATTCACCCCTCCACTTT.

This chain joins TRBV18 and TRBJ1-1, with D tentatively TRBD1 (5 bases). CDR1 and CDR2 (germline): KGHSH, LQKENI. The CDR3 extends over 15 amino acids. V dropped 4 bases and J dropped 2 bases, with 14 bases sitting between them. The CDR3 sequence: CASSLRQILNTEAFF. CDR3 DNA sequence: TGTGCCAGCTCACTTCGACAGATACTCAACACTGAAGCTTTCTTT.

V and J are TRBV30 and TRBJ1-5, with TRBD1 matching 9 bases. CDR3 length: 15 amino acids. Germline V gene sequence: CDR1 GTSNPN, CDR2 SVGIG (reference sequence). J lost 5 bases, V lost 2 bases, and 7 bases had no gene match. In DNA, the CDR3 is TGTGCCTGGAGTACGGGACAGGGATTTTATCAGCCCCAGCATTTT. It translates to CAWSTGQGFYQPQHF.

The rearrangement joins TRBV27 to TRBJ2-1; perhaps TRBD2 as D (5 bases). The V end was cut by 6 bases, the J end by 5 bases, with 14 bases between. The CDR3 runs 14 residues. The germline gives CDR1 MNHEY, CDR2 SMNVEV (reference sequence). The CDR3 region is CASSLIGLHNEQFF. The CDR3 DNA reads TGTGCCAGCAGCCTGATCGGACTGCACAATGAGCAGTTCTTC.

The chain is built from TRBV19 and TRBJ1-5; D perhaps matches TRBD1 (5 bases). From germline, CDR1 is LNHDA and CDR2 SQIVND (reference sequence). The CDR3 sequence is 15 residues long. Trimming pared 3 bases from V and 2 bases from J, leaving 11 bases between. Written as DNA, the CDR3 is TGTGCCAGTAGTATTTGGGGGAACGGCAATCAGCCCCAGCATTTT. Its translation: CASSIWGNGNQPQHF.

The CDR3 DNA reads TGTGCCAGCAATAGGACGGAAGGATTATACACCATATATTTT. The encoded protein is CASNRTEGLYTIYF. This rearrangement joins TRBV9 to TRBJ1-3; D unclear. Germline-derived CDR1 and CDR2 are SGDLS and YYNGEE. The CDR3 runs to 14 residues. V was trimmed by 6 bases and J by 8 bases, leaving 18 bases between them.